The next 18 T cell receptor beta chains were all read from a single sample in a study of blood T cell repertoires in COVID-19. Some clones are missing from TCRdb's copy, which holds only in-frame ones; the method was immunoSEQ multiplex PCR. The profile shows about 270,000 clones, around 90% of them singletons. The sample comprised peripheral blood. The source is a man aged 50 to 59 with acute or convalescent COVID-19.

The V call is TRBV7-8, the J call TRBJ2-5, with D possibly being TRBD2 (6 bases). Germline CDR1 reads SGHVS; CDR2 reads FQNEAQ. The CDR3 spans 15 residues. Trimming removed 5 bases from V and 5 bases from J, with 18 bases in between. The CDR3 coding sequence is TGTGCCAGCAGCCCGAGGGTCTTCCGGGAGGAGACCCAGTACTTC. Translation: CASSPRVFREETQYF.

The CDR3 protein is CASSDSYPPVDTEAFF. The CDR3 coding sequence is TGTGCCAGCAGTGACTCCTACCCCCCGGTGGACACTGAAGCTTTCTTT. V and J are TRBV6-4 and TRBJ1-1; no clear D gene. Germline V gives CDR1 MRHNA, CDR2 SNTAGT. The CDR3 contains 16 residues. Trimming took off 0 bases at V and 3 bases at J, with 14 bases between the two ends.

The chain is built from TRBV7-9 and TRBJ2-5, with 10 bases aligning to TRBD1. The length of the CDR3 is 15 residues. Germline values: CDR1 SEHNR, CDR2 FQNEAQ (reference sequence). V was clipped by 5 bases and J by 2 bases; unmatched bases: 5. The CDR3 DNA is TGTGCCAGCAGCGCATGGACAGGGGGGCAAGAGACCCAGTACTTC. Translated: CASSAWTGGQETQYF.

DNA of the CDR3: TGTGCCAGCAGTCCCTCCGGGACAATCTACAATGAGCAGTTCTTC. Encoded protein: CASSPSGTIYNEQFF. This chain uses TRBV27 with TRBJ2-1, with D possibly being TRBD1 (6 bases). CDR3 length: 15 amino acids. Trimming pared 5 bases from V and 3 bases from J, leaving 14 bases between. Per germline, CDR1 MNHEY and CDR2 SMNVEV (reference sequence).

V and J are TRBV7-3 and TRBJ1-1; D may be TRBD1 (5 bases). V shed 2 bases and J shed 3 bases, with 7 bases lying between them. This CDR3 is 13 amino acids long. Looked up from germline, CDR1 is SGHTA and CDR2 is FQGTGA. The CDR3 spells CASSLGGDTEAFF. The CDR3 DNA reads TGTGCCAGCAGCTTAGGGGGGGACACTGAAGCTTTCTTT.

This clone was found a few times. J is TRBJ1-1 and V is TRBV3-1 (or the pseudogene TRBV3-2); D gene unclear. This CDR3 has 14 residues. Trimming took off 1 base at V and 6 bases at J, with 12 bases between the two ends. Germline values: CDR1 LGHDT, CDR2 YNNKEL (reference sequence). The CDR3 nucleotides are TGTGCCAGCAGCCAAGGAACAGAAGGCGCTGAAGCTTTCTTT. Translation gives CASSQGTEGAEAFF.

This chain's CDR3 is CASSPRSDRGGQPQHF. The DNA of the CDR3 is TGTGCCAGCTCACCCCGTTCGGACAGGGGCGGTCAGCCCCAGCATTTT. The V call is TRBV18, the J call TRBJ1-5; 9 bases line up with TRBD1. V lost 3 bases, J lost 6 bases, and 9 bases stayed unmatched. CDR1 and CDR2 (germline): KGHSH, LQKENI. The length of the CDR3 is 16 residues.

The chain has TRBV25-1 and TRBJ1-1; D is uncertain. Germline V gives CDR1 MGHDK, CDR2 SYGVNS. The germline V and J ends were trimmed by 3 bases and 4 bases, with 18 bases remaining between them. CDR3 length: 16 amino acids. CDR3 protein: CASSEEEGPLFTEAFF. The CDR3 bases are TGTGCCAGCAGTGAGGAAGAGGGCCCCTTATTCACTGAAGCTTTCTTT.

This clone appeared a single time. CDR3 DNA sequence: TGTGCTAGTGGCCCCCAGGGGGTCCAAGAGACCCAGTACTTC. This translates into CASGPQGVQETQYF. The rearrangement uses TRBV12-5 and TRBJ2-5; 7 nucleotides align to TRBD1. J gave up 1 base and V 6 bases, and 5 bases lay outside the gene matches. From germline, CDR1 is LGHNT and CDR2 FRNRAP. The CDR3 loop spans 14 amino acids.

The chain is built from TRBV11-1 and TRBJ2-2, with TRBD1 identical over 12 bases. This CDR3 region has 15 residues. Germline V gene data show CDR1 as SGHAT and CDR2 as FQDESV (reference sequence). With 3 bases clipped from V and 7 bases from J, the junction kept 3 bases outside the gene matches. The CDR3 sequence: CASSFGTGGFGELFF. The CDR3, as DNA: TGTGCCAGCAGCTTTGGGACAGGGGGCTTCGGGGAGCTGTTTTTT.

The rearrangement uses TRBV5-1 and TRBJ2-7; TRBD2 might be the D (6 bases). The CDR3 covers 16 residues. Looked up from germline, CDR1 is SGHRS and CDR2 is YFSETQ. V lost 1 base and J lost 1, with 15 bases in between. CDR3 in amino acids: CASSLSTMRGSYEQYF. CDR3 DNA sequence: TGCGCCAGCAGCTTGTCGACGATGCGGGGTTCCTACGAGCAGTACTTC.

Comments on this clone: The same CDR3 also results from other DNA sequences found in this sample. The J gene is TRBJ2-5, the V gene TRBV18; no definite D call. Germline assignment: CDR1 KGHSH and CDR2 LQKENI. The CDR3 is 12 residues long. The V end lost 2 bases, the J end lost 4 bases, and 5 bases lay between the germline ends. The CDR3 protein is CASSPSGETQYF. The DNA of the CDR3 is TGTGCCAGCTCACCATCAGGAGAGACCCAGTACTTC.

V gene TRBV15 combines with J gene TRBJ1-6, with TRBD1 matching over 8 bases. With V trimmed by 2 bases and J by 8 bases, 11 bases remained unmatched. Per the germline V gene, CDR1 is LNHNV and CDR2 is YYDKDF (reference sequence). The CDR3 sequence is 17 residues long. This CDR3 reads CATSRQRGGQAYSPLHF. Here the CDR3 DNA reads TGTGCCACCAGCAGACAAAGGGGGGGACAGGCTTATTCACCCCTCCACTTT.

The V call is TRBV19, the J call TRBJ2-1, with a possible D match to TRBD2 (6 bases). The germline gives CDR1 LNHDA, CDR2 SQIVND (reference sequence). V was cut by 5 bases and J by 5 bases, with 19 bases left in between. The CDR3 spans 16 residues. Here the CDR3 reads CASSPRPGLPDNEQFF. DNA for the CDR3: TGTGCCAGTAGTCCCCGCCCCGGACTACCAGACAATGAGCAGTTCTTC. Full variable domain (outside the CDR3, taken from reference TRBV19 and TRBJ2-1): DGGITQSPKYLFRKEGQNVTLSCEQNLNHDAMYWYRQDPGQGLRLIYYSQIVNDFQKGDIAEGYSVSREKKESFPLTVTSAQKNPTAFYLCASSPRPGLPDNEQFFGPGTRLTVL.

CDR3 nucleotides: TGTGCCAGCAGCCAAGTTACTGGTACTGGGGCCAACGTCCTGACTTTC. Translation: CASSQVTGTGANVLTF. This chain connects TRBV3-1 (or the pseudogene TRBV3-2) to TRBJ2-6; D gene unclear. The CDR3 is 16 amino acids. Germline values: CDR1 LGHDT, CDR2 YNNKEL (reference sequence). The V end lost 1 base, the J end lost 2 bases, and 9 bases lay between the germline ends.

The CDR3 DNA sequence: TGTGCTAGCAGCCTAACGGAGTACGAGACCCAGTACTTC. Protein: CASSLTEYETQYF. V is TRBV12-5 and J is TRBJ2-5; no definite D call. V lost 9 bases to trimming and J lost 5 bases, with 16 bases between them. Germline V gene sequence: CDR1 LGHNT, CDR2 FRNRAP. The CDR3 consists of 13 residues.

The chain joins TRBV3-1 (or the pseudogene TRBV3-2) to TRBJ2-7, with 9 bases lining up with TRBD1. Germline V gene lookup returns CDR1 LGHDT and CDR2 YNNKEL (reference sequence). The trim removed 4 bases at V and 5 bases at J, leaving 9 bases unmatched. The CDR3 has 15 residues. CDR3 protein: CASSPPGDRAHEQYF. CDR3 nucleotides: TGTGCCAGCAGCCCCCCCGGGGACAGGGCCCACGAGCAGTACTTC.

This sequence joins TRBV6-1 and TRBJ1-1, with 7 nucleotides matching TRBD1. V lost 4 bases and J lost 4; bases outside the gene matches: 12. The CDR3 contains 16 residues. Germline CDR1 is MNHNS and CDR2 is SASEGT. The DNA of the CDR3 is TGTGCCAGCAGTGCTTGGGGAGACAGGGTGGGCACTGAAGCTTTCTTT. Translation: CASSAWGDRVGTEAFF.